Listed here is a single T cell receptor (beta chain). The data stem from a study of OX40 agonist ivuxolimab in advanced cancers. Overall study context: Antecedent anti-PD-1, anti-PD-L1 or anti-CTLA-4 therapy was permissible, with around 40% having received some.

Measured with immunoSEQ multiplex PCR; TCRdb has only the in-frame clones, and not every one. The profile shows 65,000 to 85,000 clones, about 94% of them singletons. V shed 3 bases and J shed 7 bases, with 16 bases lying between them. CDR1 is MNHNS and CDR2 is SASEGT in the germline V gene. The CDR3 sequence is 15 residues long. The sample in question was CD4+ or CD8+ T cells sorted from blood, obtained in a trial of the OX40 agonist ivuxolimab. The sequence derives from an adult with an advanced solid tumor such as melanoma, head and neck, liver or kidney cancer. The chain has TRBV6-1 and TRBJ2-1; D possibly corresponds to TRBD1 (7 bases). The chain's CDR3 is CASSDWGSGGNEQFF. The CDR3 nucleotides are TGTGCCAGCAGTGACTGGGGTTCAGGGGGGAATGAGCAGTTCTTC.